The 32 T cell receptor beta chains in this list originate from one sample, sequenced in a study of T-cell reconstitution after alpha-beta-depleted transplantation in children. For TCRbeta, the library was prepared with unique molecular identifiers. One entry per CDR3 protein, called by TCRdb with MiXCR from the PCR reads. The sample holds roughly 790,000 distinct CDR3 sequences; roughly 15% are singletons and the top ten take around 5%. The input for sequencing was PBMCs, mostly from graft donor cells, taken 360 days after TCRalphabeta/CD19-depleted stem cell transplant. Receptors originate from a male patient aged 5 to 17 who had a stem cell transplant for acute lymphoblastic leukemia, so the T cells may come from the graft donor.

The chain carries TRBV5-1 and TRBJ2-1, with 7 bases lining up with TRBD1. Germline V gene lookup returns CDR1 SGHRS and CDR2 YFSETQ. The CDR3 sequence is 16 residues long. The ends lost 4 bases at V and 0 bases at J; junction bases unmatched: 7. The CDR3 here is CASSPWTGSSYNEQFF. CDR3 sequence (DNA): TGCGCCAGCAGCCCTTGGACAGGAAGCTCCTACAATGAGCAGTTCTTC.

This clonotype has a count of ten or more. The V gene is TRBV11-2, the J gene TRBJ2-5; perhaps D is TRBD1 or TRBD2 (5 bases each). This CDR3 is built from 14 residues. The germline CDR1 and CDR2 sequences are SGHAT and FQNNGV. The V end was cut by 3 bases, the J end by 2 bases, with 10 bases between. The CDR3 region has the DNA TGTGCCAGCAGCTTCTCGGGACCGCAAGAGACCCAGTACTTC. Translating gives CASSFSGPQETQYF. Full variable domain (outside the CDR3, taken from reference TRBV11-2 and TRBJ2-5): EAGVAQSPRYKIIEKRQSVAFWCNPISGHATLYWYQQILGQGPKLLIQFQNNGVVDDSQLPKDRFSAERLKGVDSTLKIQPAKLEDSAVYLCASSFSGPQETQYFGPGTRLLVL.

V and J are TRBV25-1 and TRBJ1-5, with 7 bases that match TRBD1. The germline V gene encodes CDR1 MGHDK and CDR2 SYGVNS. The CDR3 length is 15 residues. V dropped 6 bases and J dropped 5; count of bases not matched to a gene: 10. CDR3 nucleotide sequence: TGTGCCAGCAGGGGTGGAGGGGGCAATTATCAGCCCCAGCATTTT. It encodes CASRGGGGNYQPQHF.

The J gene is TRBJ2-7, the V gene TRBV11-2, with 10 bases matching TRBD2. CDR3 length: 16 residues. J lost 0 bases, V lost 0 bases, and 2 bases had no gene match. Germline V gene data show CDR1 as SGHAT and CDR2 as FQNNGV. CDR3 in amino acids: CASSLELAGYSYEQYF. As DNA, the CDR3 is TGTGCCAGCAGCTTAGAACTAGCGGGATACTCCTACGAGCAGTACTTC.

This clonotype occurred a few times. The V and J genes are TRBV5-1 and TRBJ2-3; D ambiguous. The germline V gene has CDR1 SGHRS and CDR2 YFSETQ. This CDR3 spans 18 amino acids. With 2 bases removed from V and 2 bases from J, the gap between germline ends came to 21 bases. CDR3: CASSFISRPGYTTDTQYF. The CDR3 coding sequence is TGCGCCAGCAGCTTCATATCCCGTCCGGGCTACACCACAGATACGCAGTATTTT.

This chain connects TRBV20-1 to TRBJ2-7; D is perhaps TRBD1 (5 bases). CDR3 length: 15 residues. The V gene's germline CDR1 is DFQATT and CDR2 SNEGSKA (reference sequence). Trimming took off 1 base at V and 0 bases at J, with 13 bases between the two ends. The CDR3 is CSARGPRENSYEQYF. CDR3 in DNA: TGCAGTGCTAGAGGGCCCAGGGAAAACTCCTACGAGCAGTACTTC.

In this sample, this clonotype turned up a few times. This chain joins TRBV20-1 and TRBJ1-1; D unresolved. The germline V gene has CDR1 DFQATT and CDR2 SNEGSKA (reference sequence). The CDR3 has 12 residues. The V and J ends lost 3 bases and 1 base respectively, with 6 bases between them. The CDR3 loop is CSASEGNTEAFF. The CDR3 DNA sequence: TGCAGTGCTAGCGAGGGGAACACTGAAGCTTTCTTT.

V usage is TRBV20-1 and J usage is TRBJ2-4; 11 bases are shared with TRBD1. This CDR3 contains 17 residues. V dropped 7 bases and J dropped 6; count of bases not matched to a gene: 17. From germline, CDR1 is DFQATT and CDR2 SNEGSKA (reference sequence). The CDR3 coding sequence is TGCAGTGGCCTGGACAGGGGGCGCGCCGGGGTATTAAACATTCAGTACTTC. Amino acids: CSGLDRGRAGVLNIQYF.

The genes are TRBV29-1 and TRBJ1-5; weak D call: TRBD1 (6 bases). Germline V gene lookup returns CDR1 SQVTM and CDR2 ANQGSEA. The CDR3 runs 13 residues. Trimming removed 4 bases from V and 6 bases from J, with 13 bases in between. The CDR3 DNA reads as TGCAGCGTTGCGAAGGGGGATAGTCAGCCCCAGCATTTT. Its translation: CSVAKGDSQPQHF.

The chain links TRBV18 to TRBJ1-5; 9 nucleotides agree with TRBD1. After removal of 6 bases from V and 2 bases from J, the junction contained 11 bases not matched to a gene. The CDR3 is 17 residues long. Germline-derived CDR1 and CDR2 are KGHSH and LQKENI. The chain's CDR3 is CASSSTGGWVGNQPQHF. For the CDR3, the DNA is TGTGCCAGCTCCTCAACAGGGGGCTGGGTGGGCAATCAGCCCCAGCATTTT.

CDR3 sequence (DNA): TGTGCCAGCAGCCACGAGATGCGTTCCCAGTACTTC. This encodes CASSHEMRSQYF. The gene calls are TRBV7-8 and TRBJ2-5; no definite D call. V was cut by 5 bases and J by 9 bases, with 13 bases left in between. The germline CDR1 and CDR2 sequences are SGHVS and FQNEAQ. CDR3 size: 12 residues.

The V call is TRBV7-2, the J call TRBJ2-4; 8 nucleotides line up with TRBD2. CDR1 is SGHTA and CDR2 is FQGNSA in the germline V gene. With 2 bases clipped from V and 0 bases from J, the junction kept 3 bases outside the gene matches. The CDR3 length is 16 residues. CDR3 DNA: TGTGCCAGCAGCTTATGGAGCGGGAGAGCCAAAAACATTCAGTACTTC. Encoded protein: CASSLWSGRAKNIQYF.

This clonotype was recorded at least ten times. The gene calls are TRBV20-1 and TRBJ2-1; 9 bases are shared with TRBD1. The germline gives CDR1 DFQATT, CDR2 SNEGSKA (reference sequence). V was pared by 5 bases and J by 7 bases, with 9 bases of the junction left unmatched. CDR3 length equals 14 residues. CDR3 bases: TGCAGTGCTCCGGACAGGGGCTTTGAGAATGAGCAGTTCTTC. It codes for CSAPDRGFENEQFF.

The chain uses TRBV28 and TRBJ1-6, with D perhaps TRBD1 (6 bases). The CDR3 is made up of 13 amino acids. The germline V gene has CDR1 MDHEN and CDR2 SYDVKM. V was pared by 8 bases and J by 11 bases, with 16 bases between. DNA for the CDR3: TGTGCCAGCTTTACCGGGACACAAACACCCCTCCACTTT. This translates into CASFTGTQTPLHF.

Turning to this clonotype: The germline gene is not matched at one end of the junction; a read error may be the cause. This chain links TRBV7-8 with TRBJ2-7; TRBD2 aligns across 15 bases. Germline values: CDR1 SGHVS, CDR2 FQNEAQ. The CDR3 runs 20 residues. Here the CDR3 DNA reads TGTGCCAGCAGCGCCCGACAACGGGGACTAGCGGGAGGTCTGATGGGTGAGCAGTATTTC. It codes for CASSARQRGLAGGLMGEQYF.

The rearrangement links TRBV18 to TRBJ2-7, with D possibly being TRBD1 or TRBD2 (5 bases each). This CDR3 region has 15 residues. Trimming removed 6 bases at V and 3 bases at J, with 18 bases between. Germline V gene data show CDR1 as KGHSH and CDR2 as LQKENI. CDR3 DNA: TGTGCCAGCTCTCTCAGCCCGGGACCCCTCTACGAGCAGTACTTC. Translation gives CASSLSPGPLYEQYF. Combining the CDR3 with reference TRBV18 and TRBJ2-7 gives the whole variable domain NAGVMQNPRHLVRRRGQEARLRCSPMKGHSHVYWYRQLPEEGLKFMVYLQKENIIDESGMPKERFSAEFPKEGPSILRIQQVVRGDSAAYFCASSLSPGPLYEQYFGPGTRLTVT.

The CDR3 bases are TGTGCCAGCAGTAGAACCGGGACCCAGAACAATGAGCAGTTCTTC. This translates into CASSRTGTQNNEQFF. The chain has TRBV7-6 and TRBJ2-1; either TRBD1 or TRBD2 may fit D (5 bases each). The CDR3 totals 15 residues. Germline V gene lookup returns CDR1 SGHVS and CDR2 FNYEAQ. V was shortened by 6 bases and J by 5 bases, with 17 bases between the two germline ends.

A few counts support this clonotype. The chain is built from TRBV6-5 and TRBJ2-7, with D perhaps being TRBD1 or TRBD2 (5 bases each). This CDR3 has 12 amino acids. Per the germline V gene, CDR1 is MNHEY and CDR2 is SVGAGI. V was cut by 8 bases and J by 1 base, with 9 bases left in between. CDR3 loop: CASGTKSYEQYF. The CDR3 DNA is TGTGCCAGCGGGACCAAGTCCTACGAGCAGTACTTC.

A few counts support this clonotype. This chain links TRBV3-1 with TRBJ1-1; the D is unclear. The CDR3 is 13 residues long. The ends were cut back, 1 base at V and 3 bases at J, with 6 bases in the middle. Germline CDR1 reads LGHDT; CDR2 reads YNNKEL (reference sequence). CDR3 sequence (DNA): TGTGCCAGCAGCCAAGCCGGGGACACTGAAGCTTTCTTT. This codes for CASSQAGDTEAFF.

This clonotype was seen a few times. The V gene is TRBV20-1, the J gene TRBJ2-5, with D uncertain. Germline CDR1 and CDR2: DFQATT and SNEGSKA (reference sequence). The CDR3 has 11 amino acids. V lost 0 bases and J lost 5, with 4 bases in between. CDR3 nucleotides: TGCAGTGCTAGAGAAGTGGAGACCCAGTACTTC. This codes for CSAREVETQYF.

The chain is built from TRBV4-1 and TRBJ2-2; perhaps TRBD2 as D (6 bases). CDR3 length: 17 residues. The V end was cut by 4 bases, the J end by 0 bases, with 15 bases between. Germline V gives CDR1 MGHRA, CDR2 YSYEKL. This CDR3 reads CASSRGGAGTNTGELFF. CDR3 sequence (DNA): TGCGCCAGCAGCCGCGGCGGGGCAGGAACGAACACCGGGGAGCTGTTTTTT.

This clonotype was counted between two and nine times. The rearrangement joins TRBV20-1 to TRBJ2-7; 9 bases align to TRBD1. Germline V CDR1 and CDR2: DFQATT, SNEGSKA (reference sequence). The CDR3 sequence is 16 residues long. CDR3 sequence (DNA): TGCAGCGTTACTTGGATGATGGGACAGGGTACCTACGAGCAGTACTTC. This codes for CSVTWMMGQGTYEQYF.

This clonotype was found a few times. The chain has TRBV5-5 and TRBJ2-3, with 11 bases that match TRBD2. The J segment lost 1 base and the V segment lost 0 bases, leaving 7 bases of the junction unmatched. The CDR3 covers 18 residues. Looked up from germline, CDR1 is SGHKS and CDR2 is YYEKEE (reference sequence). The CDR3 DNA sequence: TGTGCCAGCAGCTTGGAATTAGCGGGAGGGCCTCGCACAGATACGCAGTATTTT. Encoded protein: CASSLELAGGPRTDTQYF. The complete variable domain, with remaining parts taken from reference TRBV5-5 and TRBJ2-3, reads DAGVTQSPTHLIKTRGQQVTLRCSPISGHKSVSWYQQVLGQGPQFIFQYYEKEERGRGNFPDRFSARQFPNYSSELNVNALLLGDSALYLCASSLELAGGPRTDTQYFGPGTRLTVL.

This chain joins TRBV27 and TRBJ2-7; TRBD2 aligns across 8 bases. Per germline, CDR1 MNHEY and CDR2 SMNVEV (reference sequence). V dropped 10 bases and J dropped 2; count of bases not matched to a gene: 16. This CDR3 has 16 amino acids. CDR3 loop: CATQRLFSGITYEQYF. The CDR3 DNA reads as TGTGCCACCCAGCGGCTGTTTAGCGGGATCACCTACGAGCAGTACTTC.

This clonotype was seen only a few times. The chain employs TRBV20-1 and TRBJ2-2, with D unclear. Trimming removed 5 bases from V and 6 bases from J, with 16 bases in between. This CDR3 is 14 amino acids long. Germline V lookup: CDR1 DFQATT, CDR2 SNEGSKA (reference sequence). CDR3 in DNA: TGCAGTGCTGCTAGAACCCGGTCCCCCGGGGAGCTGTTTTTT. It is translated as CSAARTRSPGELFF.

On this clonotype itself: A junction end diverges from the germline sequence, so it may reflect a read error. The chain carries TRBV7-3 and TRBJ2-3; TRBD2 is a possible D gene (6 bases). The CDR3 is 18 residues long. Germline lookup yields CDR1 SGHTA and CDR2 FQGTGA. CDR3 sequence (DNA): TGTGCCAGCAGCCTAACTTATAGAGCGGGCCCGACTTCAGATACGCAGTATTTT. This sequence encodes CASSLTYRAGPTSDTQYF.

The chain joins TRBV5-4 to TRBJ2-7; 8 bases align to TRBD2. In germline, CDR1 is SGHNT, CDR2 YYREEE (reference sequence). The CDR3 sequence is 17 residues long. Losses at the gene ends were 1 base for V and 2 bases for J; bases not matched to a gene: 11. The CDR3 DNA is TGTGCCAGCAGCTTGCGGTCTAGCGGGTTGGTGCCCTACGAGCAGTACTTC. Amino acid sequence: CASSLRSSGLVPYEQYF. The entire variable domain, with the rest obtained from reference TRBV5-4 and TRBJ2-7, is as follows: ETGVTQSPTHLIKTRGQQVTLRCSSQSGHNTVSWYQQALGQGPQFIFQYYREEENGRGNFPPRFSGLQFPNYSSELNVNALELDDSALYLCASSLRSSGLVPYEQYFGPGTRLTVT.

CDR3: CASSRLAGQNEQFF. The CDR3 DNA reads TGTGCCAGCAGCCGACTAGCGGGTCAAAATGAGCAGTTCTTC. The genes are TRBV12-3 or TRBV12-4 and TRBJ2-1, with TRBD2 matching 10 bases. CDR3 length equals 14 residues. With 6 bases clipped from V and 7 bases from J, the junction kept 6 bases outside the gene matches.

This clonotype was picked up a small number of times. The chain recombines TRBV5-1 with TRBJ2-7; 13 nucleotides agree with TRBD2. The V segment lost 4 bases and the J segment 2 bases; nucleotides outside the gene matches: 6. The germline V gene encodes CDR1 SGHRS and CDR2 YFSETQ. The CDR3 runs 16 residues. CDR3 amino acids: CASSPSLAGGAYEQYF. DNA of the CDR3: TGCGCCAGCAGCCCTTCACTAGCGGGAGGGGCCTACGAGCAGTACTTC.

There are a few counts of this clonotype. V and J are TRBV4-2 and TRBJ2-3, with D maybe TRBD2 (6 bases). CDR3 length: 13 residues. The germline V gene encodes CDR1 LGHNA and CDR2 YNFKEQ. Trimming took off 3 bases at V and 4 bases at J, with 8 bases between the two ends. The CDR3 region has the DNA TGTGCCAGCAGCCAGGCTAGCGCAGATACGCAGTATTTT. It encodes CASSQASADTQYF.

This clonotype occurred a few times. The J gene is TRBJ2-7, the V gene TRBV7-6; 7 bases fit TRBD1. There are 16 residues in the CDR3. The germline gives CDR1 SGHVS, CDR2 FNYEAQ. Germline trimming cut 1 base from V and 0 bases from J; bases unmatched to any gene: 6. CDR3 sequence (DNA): TGTGCCAGCAGCTTAGGGACAGGCCTAAGCTCCTACGAGCAGTACTTC. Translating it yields CASSLGTGLSSYEQYF.

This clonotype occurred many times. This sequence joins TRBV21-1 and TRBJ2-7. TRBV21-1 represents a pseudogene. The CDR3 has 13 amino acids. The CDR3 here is CASSKQIRHEQYF. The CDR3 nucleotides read TGTGCCAGCAGCAAACAGATACGGCACGAGCAGTACTTC.